The rows below give T cell receptor beta chains drawn from one sample of a study of blood T cells in healthy people across ages. TCRdb re-called the 5' RACE reads with MiXCR, one entry per CDR3 protein. The sample has more than 650,000 distinct CDR3 sequences, 20% to 30% seen once. The same sample was also studied in work on T cells of mothers and their children.

The sequencing input was blood. The receptors were sampled from a boy younger than 18 in good health. Both conserved end residues are part of each CDR3. D genes are given only for firm matches. Size is omitted from some rows. Given values are once, few, many or a class for expanded clones.

D gene	V gene	J gene	clone size	CDR3 protein	CDR3 DNA
NA	TRBV20-1	TRBJ2-1	NA	CRALGGSSYNEQFF	TGCAGGGCATTGGGTGGGAGCTCCTACAATGAGCAGTTCTTC
NA	TRBV12-3/TRBV12-4	TRBJ2-7	few	CASSPAREQYF	TGTGCCAGCAGTCCGGCGCGCGAGCAGTACTTC
NA	TRBV9	TRBJ1-4	NA	CASSAGVTNEKLFF	TGTGCCAGCAGCGCGGGAGTCACTAATGAAAAACTGTTTTTT
TRBD1	TRBV2	TRBJ2-2	few	CASREGQGSSGELFF	TGTGCCAGCAGGGAGGGACAGGGGTCCTCCGGGGAGCTGTTTTTT
TRBD2	TRBV11-1	TRBJ2-5	few	CASSSGTSGASQETQYF	TGTGCCAGCAGTTCCGGGACTAGCGGGGCCAGTCAAGAGACCCAGTACTTC
TRBD1	TRBV5-5	TRBJ1-6	NA	CASSLRSPTGAKTLHF	TGTGCCAGCAGCCTCCGCTCCCCGACAGGGGCCAAAACACTCCACTTT
NA	TRBV10-3	TRBJ2-5	many	CAISEGKTQYF	TGTGCCATCAGTGAGGGGAAGACCCAGTACTTC
NA	TRBV7-3	TRBJ2-6	few	CASSAENSGANVLTF	TGTGCCAGCAGCGCCGAAAACTCTGGGGCCAACGTCCTGACTTTC
NA	TRBV5-1	TRBJ2-3	NA	CASSLAGMDTQYF	TGCGCCAGCAGCTTGGCCGGGATGGATACGCAGTATTTT
TRBD2	TRBV12-3/TRBV12-4	TRBJ2-1	NA	CASSLVAGVPNEQFF	TGTGCCAGCAGTTTAGTCGCGGGAGTGCCCAATGAGCAGTTCTTC
NA	TRBV5-5	TRBJ2-3	NA	CASSLQGPDTQYF	TGTGCCAGCAGCCTCCAGGGGCCAGATACGCAGTATTTT
NA	TRBV20-1	TRBJ2-7	few	CSARVGGGYEQYF	TGCAGTGCTAGAGTGGGGGGTGGGTACGAGCAGTACTTC
NA	TRBV28	TRBJ2-5	NA	CASSNRDQQETQYF	TGTGCCAGCAGTAACCGGGACCAACAAGAGACCCAGTACTTC
TRBD1	TRBV11-2	TRBJ2-1	NA	CASSSGTGRFF	TGTGCCAGCAGCTCCGGGACAGGGCGGTTCTTC
NA	TRBV5-1	TRBJ2-5	few	CASLRTSGEETQYF	TGCGCCAGCCTGCGGACCTCGGGCGAGGAGACCCAGTACTTC
NA	TRBV7-9	TRBJ1-2	NA	CASSSIDRFLGYTF	TGTGCCAGCAGCTCAATCGACAGGTTCCTTGGCTACACCTTC
TRBD1	TRBV12-3/TRBV12-4	TRBJ1-1	NA	CASSAAGTDLMNTEAFF	TGTGCCAGCAGTGCTGCCGGGACAGATTTAATGAACACTGAAGCTTTCTTT
NA	TRBV4-1	TRBJ2-7	NA	CASSEEGEGFYEQYF	TGCGCCAGCAGCGAAGAGGGGGAGGGATTCTACGAGCAGTACTTC
NA	TRBV10-2	TRBJ2-7	NA	CASRTGGRGDYEQYF	TGCGCCAGCAGGACGGGCGGCAGAGGGGACTACGAGCAGTACTTC
TRBD1	TRBV12-5	TRBJ1-2	NA	CASQGARDYGYTF	TGTGCTAGCCAGGGGGCGCGAGACTATGGCTACACCTTC
TRBD1	TRBV6-6	TRBJ1-1	NA	CASSYLDRAEAFF	TGTGCCAGCAGTTACCTCGACAGGGCTGAAGCTTTCTTT
NA	TRBV7-8	TRBJ1-4	NA	CASSLAPRRGNEKLFF	TGTGCCAGCAGCTTAGCCCCTCGGCGGGGTAATGAAAAACTGTTTTTT
NA	TRBV6-5	TRBJ1-4	few	CASSLGSTGEKLFF	TGTGCCAGCAGTCTGGGGTCCACGGGGGAAAAACTGTTTTTT
NA	TRBV7-2	TRBJ1-1	few	CASSLPWDRGRTEAFF	TGTGCCAGCAGCCTGCCCTGGGATAGGGGACGGACTGAAGCTTTCTTT
NA	TRBV2	TRBJ2-1	NA	CASSPRGHINDEQFF	TGTGCCAGCTCTCCGCGGGGACACATAAACGATGAGCAGTTCTTC
TRBD1	TRBV24-1	TRBJ2-2	few	CATSDSRQGRRHRELFF	TGTGCCACCAGTGATTCACGACAGGGGAGGAGACACCGGGAGCTGTTTTTT
TRBD2	TRBV20-1	TRBJ2-3	NA	CSARGSGGMTDTQYF	TGCAGTGCTAGAGGCAGCGGGGGTATGACAGATACGCAGTATTTT
NA	TRBV7-9	TRBJ2-7	many	CASSLGSNEQYF	TGTGCCAGCAGCTTAGGCTCCAACGAGCAGTACTTC
NA	TRBV6-2/TRBV6-3	TRBJ1-2	few	CASSPVGEYYGYTF	TGTGCCAGCAGTCCGGTGGGGGAGTACTATGGCTACACCTTC
NA	TRBV7-2	TRBJ2-5	NA	CASSGYSQETQYF	TGTGCCAGCAGCGGGTATAGCCAAGAGACCCAGTACTTC
NA	TRBV13	TRBJ2-3	NA	CASSFQSQMGTQYF	TGTGCCAGCAGCTTCCAATCCCAGATGGGAACGCAGTATTTT
NA	TRBV6-5	TRBJ2-1	NA	CASSYYRGTFYNEQFF	TGTGCCAGCAGTTATTATCGGGGGACCTTCTACAATGAGCAGTTCTTC
NA	TRBV5-1	TRBJ2-3	NA	CASSSRQPGGDTQYF	TGCGCCAGCAGCTCCAGACAGCCCGGAGGAGATACGCAGTATTTT
NA	TRBV5-6	TRBJ2-1	NA	CASSSTSLSVEQFF	TGTGCCAGCAGTTCCACTAGCCTCTCGGTCGAGCAGTTCTTC
TRBD1	TRBV4-2	TRBJ1-6	NA	CASSQESGQLNAPLHF	TGTGCCAGCAGCCAAGAATCGGGACAGTTAAATGCACCCCTCCACTTT
NA	TRBV27	TRBJ2-7	few	CASSFGRVSEQYF	TGTGCCAGCAGTTTTGGGCGGGTAAGCGAGCAGTACTTC
TRBD1	TRBV7-2	TRBJ2-4	NA	CASSKGQSKNIQYF	TGTGCCAGCAGTAAGGGACAGAGCAAAAACATTCAGTACTTC
NA	TRBV7-9	TRBJ2-5	few	CASSLALAGPETFF	TGTGCCAGCAGCTTAGCTCTTGCAGGTCCGGAGACGTTCTTC
NA	TRBV3-1	TRBJ2-4	few	CASSPTLAKNIQCF	TGTGCCAGCAGCCCGACTTTAGCCAAAAACATTCAGTGCTTC
NA	TRBV28	TRBJ1-5	NA	CASTLLGRTGADQPQHF	TGTGCCAGCACCCTACTGGGTAGAACGGGGGCGGATCAGCCCCAGCATTTT
TRBD1	TRBV10-3	TRBJ1-1	few	CAISGTGAKTEAFF	TGTGCCATCAGTGGGACAGGGGCGAAAACTGAAGCTTTCTTT